A single T cell receptor beta chain is shown here with its context. This entry comes from a study of T cell changes during pregnancy in multiple sclerosis. CDR1 is SGHDN and CDR2 is FVKESK in the germline V gene. The V segment lost 3 bases and the J segment 4 bases; nucleotides outside the gene matches: 5. This CDR3 comprises 15 residues. Only in-frame clones appear in the TCRdb table, and some are missing; sequencing was by immunoSEQ multiplex PCR. The sample holds tens of thousands of clones; 88% are singletons and the top ten take around 5%. This sequence originates from a female donor in good health, enrolled as a control in a pregnancy study. Sequenced material: peripheral blood, taken in the first trimester of pregnancy. The V gene is TRBV14, the J gene TRBJ2-1; 8 bases match TRBD2. Written as DNA, the CDR3 is TGTGCCAGCAGCCAGCTTGCTAGCGGGTACAATGAGCAGTTCTTC. It specifies CASSQLASGYNEQFF.